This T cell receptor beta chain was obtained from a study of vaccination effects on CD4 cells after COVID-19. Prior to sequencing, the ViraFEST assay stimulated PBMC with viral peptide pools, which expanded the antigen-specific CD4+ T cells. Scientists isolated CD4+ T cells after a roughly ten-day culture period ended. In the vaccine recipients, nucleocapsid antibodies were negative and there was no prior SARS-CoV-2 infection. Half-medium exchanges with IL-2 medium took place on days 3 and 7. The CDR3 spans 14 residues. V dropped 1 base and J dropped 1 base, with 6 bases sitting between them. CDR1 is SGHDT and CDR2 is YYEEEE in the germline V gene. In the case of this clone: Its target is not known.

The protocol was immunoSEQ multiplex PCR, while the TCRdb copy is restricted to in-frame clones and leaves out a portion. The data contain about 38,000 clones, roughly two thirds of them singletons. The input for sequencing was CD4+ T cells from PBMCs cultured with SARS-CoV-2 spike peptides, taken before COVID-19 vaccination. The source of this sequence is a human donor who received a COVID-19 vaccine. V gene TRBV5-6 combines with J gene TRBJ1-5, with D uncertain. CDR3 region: CASSLRRSNQPQHF. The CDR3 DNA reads TGTGCCAGCAGCTTGAGGCGGAGCAATCAGCCCCAGCATTTT.